Each of the 19 T cell receptor beta chains below was sequenced from the same sample in a study of blood T cell repertoires in COVID-19. The protocol was immunoSEQ multiplex PCR, while the TCRdb copy is restricted to in-frame clones and leaves out a portion. The top ten hold 25% of the sample, which has 70,000 to 95,000 clones, 86% seen once. The material sequenced was peripheral blood. The receptors here all came from a human donor in a cohort sampled during active COVID-19.

The chain joins TRBV6-6 to TRBJ1-2; TRBD1 is a possible D gene (6 bases). The CDR3 runs to 12 residues. The V and J ends lost 6 bases and 8 bases respectively, with 13 bases between them. From germline, CDR1 is MNHNY and CDR2 SVGAGI (reference sequence). The CDR3 bases are TGTGCCAGCAGAACAGGGTCGGGGGGCTACACCTTC. Encoded protein: CASRTGSGGYTF.

The gene calls are TRBV10-2 and TRBJ1-5; 7 nucleotides match TRBD1. CDR3 size: 15 residues. V shed 1 base and J 2 bases; nucleotides not matched to a gene: 2. Germline values: CDR1 WSHSY, CDR2 SAAADI. In DNA, the CDR3 is TGCGCCAGCAGTGAGTTTGGACAGGGCAATCAGCCCCAGCATTTT. This translates into CASSEFGQGNQPQHF.

This clone was counted at least ten times. The rearrangement joins TRBV4-1 to TRBJ2-1; D is undetermined. The CDR3 consists of 15 residues. Germline lookup yields CDR1 MGHRA and CDR2 YSYEKL. V gave up 0 bases and J gave up 2 bases, with 8 bases separating them. Written as DNA, the CDR3 is TGCGCCAGCAGCCAAGAAAGCCACCCCTACAATGAGCAGTTCTTC. Translating gives CASSQESHPYNEQFF.

The J gene is TRBJ1-3, the V gene TRBV19; no definite D call. Trimming left V 6 bases short and J 1 base short, with 13 bases between. The germline gives CDR1 LNHDA, CDR2 SQIVND (reference sequence). The CDR3 sequence is 15 residues long. The CDR3: CASRMDRTSGNTIYF. The CDR3 DNA reads as TGTGCCAGTAGAATGGATCGGACTTCTGGAAACACCATATATTTT.

The gene calls are TRBV3-1 (or the pseudogene TRBV3-2) and TRBJ2-5, with D possibly being TRBD2 (6 bases). The V end lost 4 bases, the J end lost 5 bases, and 26 bases lay between the germline ends. CDR1 and CDR2 from the germline V gene are LGHDT and YNNKEL (reference sequence). This CDR3 contains 18 residues. This CDR3 is CASSPDLRGTSDSETQYF. CDR3 coding DNA: TGTGCCAGCAGCCCAGATTTGCGGGGAACGAGTGATTCGGAGACCCAGTACTTC.

This CDR3 reads CASSFRDRGREQYF. Here the CDR3 DNA reads TGTGCCAGCAGCTTCCGGGACAGGGGGCGCGAGCAGTACTTC. The V and J genes are TRBV5-8 and TRBJ2-7; 12 bases align to TRBD1. Trimming cost V 2 bases and J 6 bases; bases outside gene matches: 3. There are 14 residues in the CDR3. The germline V gene encodes CDR1 SGHTS and CDR2 YDEGEE.

The J gene is TRBJ1-1, the V gene TRBV18; no clear D gene. V gave up 6 bases and J gave up 1 base, with 12 bases separating them. Germline CDR1 is KGHSH and CDR2 is LQKENI. This CDR3 is built from 14 residues. The CDR3 sequence: CASSPLRGNTEAFF. The CDR3 coding sequence is TGTGCCAGCTCCCCCCTCCGGGGGAACACTGAAGCTTTCTTT.

The chain has TRBV27 and TRBJ2-7, with D tentatively TRBD1 (5 bases). Germline lookup yields CDR1 MNHEY and CDR2 SMNVEV (reference sequence). V gave up 5 bases and J gave up 3 bases, with 8 bases separating them. The CDR3 covers 12 residues. The CDR3 spells CASSPQGYEQYF. In DNA, the CDR3 is TGTGCCAGCAGTCCCCAGGGCTACGAGCAGTACTTC.

The chain couples TRBV27 to TRBJ1-5, with 8 positions matching TRBD1. This CDR3 spans 15 amino acids. The V and J ends lost 6 bases and 2 bases, in that order; junction bases with no gene match: 6. In germline, CDR1 is MNHEY, CDR2 SMNVEV (reference sequence). The CDR3, as DNA: TGTGCCAGCAGAAGAACAGGGGGAGGCAATCAGCCCCAGCATTTT. Its translation: CASRRTGGGNQPQHF.

The DNA of the CDR3 is TGCGCCAGCAGCCAAGAGGGACTAGCGAGCAATGAGCAGTTCTTC. It encodes CASSQEGLASNEQFF. The V call is TRBV4-3, the J call TRBJ2-1, with 10 bases aligning to TRBD2. V lost 0 bases, J lost 6 bases, and 2 bases stayed unmatched. The CDR3 covers 15 residues. CDR1 and CDR2 (germline): LGHNA, YSLEER.

The V and J genes are TRBV9 and TRBJ2-5; a possible D gene is TRBD2 (6 bases). The CDR3 length is 13 residues. Germline loops: CDR1 SGDLS, CDR2 YYNGEE. Trimming cost V 0 bases and J 4 bases, with 7 bases left between them. CDR3 DNA: TGTGCCAGCAGCGTAGGACTAGTAGAGACCCAGTACTTC. Translated, it gives CASSVGLVETQYF.

The chain combines TRBV7-7 with TRBJ2-1; TRBD2 matches 8 bases. Losses at the gene ends were 5 bases for V and 1 base for J; bases not matched to a gene: 4. Germline V gives CDR1 SSHAT, CDR2 FNYEAQ (reference sequence). The CDR3 sequence is 15 residues long. As DNA, the CDR3 is TGTGCCAGCAGCGATACTAGCGGATCCTACAATGAGCAGTTCTTC. It specifies CASSDTSGSYNEQFF.

This chain uses TRBV2 with TRBJ2-7; possibly TRBD1 for D (5 bases). The V gene lost 8 bases and the J gene lost 6 bases, with 11 bases spanning the gap. CDR1 and CDR2 from the germline V gene are SNHLY and FYNNEI. The length of the CDR3 is 11 residues. The CDR3 DNA reads TGTGCCAGCGTTAAGGGGCGCGAGCAGTACTTC. This encodes CASVKGREQYF.

The rearrangement links TRBV6-2 or TRBV6-3 to TRBJ2-7; perhaps TRBD1 as D (6 bases). This CDR3 region has 13 residues. V was trimmed by 6 bases and J by 3 bases, leaving 12 bases between them. Germline CDR1 is MNHEY and CDR2 is SVGEGT. The DNA of the CDR3 is TGTGCCAGCAGCTGGGACATAGACTACGAGCAGTACTTC. This codes for CASSWDIDYEQYF.

The V gene is TRBV3-1 (or the pseudogene TRBV3-2), the J gene TRBJ2-3; 10 nucleotides agree with TRBD2. Germline trimming cut 4 bases from V and 0 bases from J; bases unmatched to any gene: 13. Germline V gene lookup returns CDR1 LGHDT and CDR2 YNNKEL (reference sequence). The CDR3 length is 19 residues. CDR3 coding DNA: TGTGCCAGCAGCCGACTAGAGGGGACTAGCGCTACTAGCACAGATACGCAGTATTTT. Translation: CASSRLEGTSATSTDTQYF.

The chain employs TRBV11-1 and TRBJ2-1; 10 positions agree with TRBD2. V shed 4 bases, J shed 7 bases, and the junction held 4 bases outside the gene matches. Per germline, CDR1 SGHAT and CDR2 FQDESV (reference sequence). CDR3 length: 14 residues. The CDR3 coding sequence is TGTGCCAGCAGCTCAAGGACTAGCGGTAATGAGCAGTTCTTC. Protein: CASSSRTSGNEQFF. The full variable domain, its missing parts supplied by reference TRBV11-1 and TRBJ2-1, is EAEVAQSPRYKITEKSQAVAFWCDPISGHATLYWYRQILGQGPELLVQFQDESVVDDSQLPKDRFSAERLKGVDSTLKIQPAELGDSAMYLCASSSRTSGNEQFFGPGTRLTVL.

The V gene is TRBV19, the J gene TRBJ2-7, with 7 bases matching TRBD2. The ends lost 1 base at V and 2 bases at J; junction bases unmatched: 8. Per the germline V gene, CDR1 is LNHDA and CDR2 is SQIVND (reference sequence). This CDR3 has 16 amino acids. The chain's CDR3 is CASSIVASGVTYEQYF. The CDR3 DNA reads as TGTGCCAGTAGTATAGTCGCCAGCGGGGTCACCTACGAGCAGTACTTC. Looking up the rest from reference TRBV19 and TRBJ2-7 gives the full variable domain: DGGITQSPKYLFRKEGQNVTLSCEQNLNHDAMYWYRQDPGQGLRLIYYSQIVNDFQKGDIAEGYSVSREKKESFPLTVTSAQKNPTAFYLCASSIVASGVTYEQYFGPGTRLTVT.

The V gene is TRBV7-9, the J gene TRBJ2-5; D perhaps matches TRBD1 (5 bases). This CDR3 region has 17 residues. Per the germline V gene, CDR1 is SEHNR and CDR2 is FQNEAQ (reference sequence). V was shortened by 5 bases and J by 0 bases, with 19 bases between the two germline ends. The CDR3 here is CASSLGDATEYQETQYF. CDR3 DNA sequence: TGTGCCAGCAGCCTAGGAGATGCGACAGAGTACCAAGAGACCCAGTACTTC.

This clone has a single count. The V and J genes are TRBV9 and TRBJ2-5; no firm D call. The V gene lost 0 bases and the J gene lost 2 bases, with 5 bases spanning the gap. The CDR3 sequence is 13 residues long. Germline V gene data show CDR1 as SGDLS and CDR2 as YYNGEE. CDR3 DNA sequence: TGTGCCAGCAGCGTAGGAGTTCAAGAGACCCAGTACTTC. This sequence encodes CASSVGVQETQYF.